This T cell receptor (beta chain) was recovered during a study of Graves' ophthalmopathy and Graves' hyperthyroidism. Germline CDR1 is SGHTA and CDR2 is FQGNSA. The CDR3 consists of 12 residues. V gave up 5 bases and J gave up 6 bases, with 8 bases separating them. The authors amplified TCR beta CDR3 regions from RNA transcripts. HTBI-primed first-round RT-PCR preceded second-round multiplex PCR. MiXCR, run by TCRdb on the multiplex PCR reads, gives a single entry per CDR3 protein. The sample includes around 1,200,000 distinct CDR3 sequences, about 40% seen only once; the top ten take 11%. The chain couples TRBV7-2 to TRBJ1-5; no clear D. The clonotype comes from an adult man with Graves' hyperthyroidism. What was sequenced was peripheral blood or thyroid tissue (not recorded which). In nucleotides, the CDR3 is TGTGCCAGCAGCCGCTGGGGTCAGCCCCAGCATTTT. It is translated as CASSRWGQPQHF.